This T cell receptor beta chain was identified during a study of esophageal squamous cell carcinoma under preoperative chemotherapy. General study findings and limits: Clonal contraction, more than amplification, hit abundant clones after paclitaxel-nedaplatin.

Remarks on this clonotype: What it binds is unknown. The conserved phenylalanine or tryptophan is not found at the CDR3 terminus, so this likely reflects a read error. It is unclear where the CDR3 begins or ends on the DNA, so no DNA is shown, and the CDR3 is as TCRdb lists it.

TCRdb re-called the PCR reads with MiXCR, one entry per CDR3 protein. The profile shows over 25,000 distinct CDR3 sequences, 40% to 60% of them singletons. Documented time point: after preoperative PTX-NDP chemotherapy. The CDR3 contains 14 residues when both ends are counted. The germline V gene encodes CDR1 SGHVS and CDR2 FNYEAQ. The receptor comes from a human donor with esophageal squamous cell carcinoma. The donor label of this sample is uncertain. The V call is TRBV7-6, the J call TRBJ2-5. Sampling took place from a patient given preoperative chemotherapy. The CDR3 is CASSLAGSQETRYS.